These 19 T cell receptor beta chains originate from one sample sequenced in a study of regulatory T cells in long-lasting Graves disease. Through Arm-PCR of CDR3 regions and iRepertoire HTBI primers, TCR beta libraries were built. TCRdb itself ran the multiplex PCR reads through MiXCR, one entry per CDR3 protein. The sample lists 350,000 to 500,000 distinct CDR3 sequences, 21% occurring once. Documented time point: persistent/refractory GD, antithyroid drugs over 5 years with positive TRAb. PBMCs were the source of the RNA used for TCR sequencing. Sequenced material: peripheral blood mononuclear cells (PBMCs), taken when the disease was refractory, from a patient treated with antithyroid drugs. The receptors were gathered from a female donor with Graves disease.

This clonotype has a count of ten or more. The chain combines TRBV12-3 or TRBV12-4 with TRBJ1-5, with a tentative D call TRBD1 (5 bases). Deletions cut 6 bases from V and 7 bases from J, with 16 bases between. This CDR3 region has 14 residues. The CDR3 DNA reads as TGTGCCAGCAGCCCTCGGGGGGGTGACCAGCCCCAGCATTTT. Protein: CASSPRGGDQPQHF.

This clonotype was observed at least ten times. This chain's CDR3 is CASSLGGSSETQYF. The CDR3, as DNA: TGTGCCAGCAGTTTAGGAGGGAGCTCGGAGACCCAGTACTTC. The chain links TRBV12-3 or TRBV12-4 to TRBJ2-5; a possible D gene is TRBD2 (5 bases). V was shortened by 1 base and J by 5 bases, with 11 bases between the two germline ends. The CDR3 totals 14 residues.

This clonotype was recorded a few times. This chain uses TRBV4-1 with TRBJ2-7, with 10 bases that match TRBD2. Per the germline V gene, CDR1 is MGHRA and CDR2 is YSYEKL. V trimming: 1 base; J trimming: 4 bases; junction bases outside the gene matches: 7. The CDR3 has 16 amino acids. The CDR3 here is CASSQGGSSGSYEQYF. The DNA of the CDR3 is TGCGCCAGCAGCCAAGGGGGATCTAGCGGGAGTTACGAGCAGTACTTC.

Only one count was recorded for this clonotype. The rearrangement uses TRBV4-1 and TRBJ2-1; 13 nucleotides agree with TRBD2. The CDR3 length is 16 residues. V lost 4 bases to trimming and J lost 4 bases; unmatched junction nucleotides: 4. CDR1 MGHRA and CDR2 YSYEKL come from the germline V gene. In nucleotides, the CDR3 is TGCGCCAGCAGCCGGCTGGGACTAGCGGGATACAATGAGCAGTTCTTC. Its translation is CASSRLGLAGYNEQFF.

The chain joins TRBV5-1 to TRBJ2-5; the D is unclear. The length of the CDR3 is 16 residues. Germline V gives CDR1 SGHRS, CDR2 YFSETQ. The germline V and J ends were trimmed by 4 bases and 2 bases, with 18 bases remaining between them. CDR3 nucleotide sequence: TGCGCCAGCAGCATGGCCTGGCGGCAGTCGCAAGAGACCCAGTACTTC. Amino acid sequence: CASSMAWRQSQETQYF. The variable domain in full, with the rest retrieved from reference TRBV5-1 and TRBJ2-5, is KAGVTQTPRYLIKTRGQQVTLSCSPISGHRSVSWYQQTPGQGLQFLFEYFSETQRNKGNFPGRFSGRQFSNSRSEMNVSTLELGDSALYLCASSMAWRQSQETQYFGPGTRLLVL.

The chain uses TRBV5-1 and TRBJ2-5; D remains unclear. The CDR3 totals 16 residues. Germline lookup yields CDR1 SGHRS and CDR2 YFSETQ. Between the trimmed V and J ends, which lost 4 bases and 2 bases, there was a span of 18 bases. This CDR3 reads CASSPRNRALQETQYF. In DNA form, the CDR3 reads TGCGCCAGCAGCCCTCGTAACAGAGCCCTGCAAGAGACCCAGTACTTC.

This chain joins TRBV6-1 and TRBJ2-2, with 9 bases fitting TRBD2. The J segment lost 6 bases and the V segment lost 7 bases, leaving 3 bases of the junction unmatched. This CDR3 contains 13 residues. From germline, CDR1 is MNHNS and CDR2 SASEGT. This chain's CDR3 is CASTIAGAGELFF. CDR3 nucleotides: TGTGCCAGCACAATAGCGGGAGCCGGGGAGCTGTTTTTT.

The chain employs TRBV20-1 and TRBJ1-5, with a possible D match to TRBD1 (5 bases). V was pared by 6 bases and J by 1 base, with 25 bases between. This CDR3 region has 18 residues. Per the germline V gene, CDR1 is DFQATT and CDR2 is SNEGSKA (reference sequence). The CDR3 region is CSASTGAQKGESNQPQHF. For the CDR3, the DNA is TGCAGTGCCAGTACCGGGGCTCAGAAAGGCGAGAGCAATCAGCCCCAGCATTTT.

This clonotype has only one observation. The CDR3 here is CASSLAFNGASGSSYNEQFF. Written as DNA, the CDR3 is TGTGCCAGCAGTTTAGCCTTCAATGGGGCTAGCGGGAGCTCCTACAATGAGCAGTTCTTC. V gene TRBV12-3 or TRBV12-4 combines with J gene TRBJ2-1, with 10 bases lining up with TRBD2. J lost 0 bases, V lost 0 bases, and 11 bases had no gene match. The CDR3 runs 20 residues.

This clonotype occurred a few times. The gene calls are TRBV19 and TRBJ2-2; D not resolved. This CDR3 has 13 residues. The V gene's germline CDR1 is LNHDA and CDR2 SQIVND (reference sequence). V was pared by 3 bases and J by 2 bases, with 4 bases between. The CDR3 sequence: CASSIDNTGELFF. CDR3 DNA sequence: TGTGCCAGTAGTATCGACAACACCGGGGAGCTGTTTTTT.

This clonotype has at least ten counts. The chain uses TRBV28 and TRBJ2-7; the match to TRBD1 covers 7 bases. The CDR3 is 15 residues long. Germline V CDR1 and CDR2: MDHEN, SYDVKM. Trimming at V came to 3 bases and at J to 6 bases, leaving 11 bases not matched to a gene. DNA for the CDR3: TGTGCCAGCAGTTTGACCCACGGACAGGACGGCGAGCAGTACTTC. This encodes CASSLTHGQDGEQYF. Supplemented by reference TRBV28 and TRBJ2-7, the full variable domain reads DVKVTQSSRYLVKRTGEKVFLECVQDMDHENMFWYRQDPGLGLRLIYFSYDVKMKEKGDIPEGYSVSREKKERFSLILESASTNQTSMYLCASSLTHGQDGEQYFGPGTRLTVT.

Note on this clonotype: This clone may be a read error of a much larger clone one base away. The CDR3 DNA follows: TGTGCCGGCAGTGGAGGGGGCGGGGAGACCCAGTACTTC. It encodes CAGSGGGGETQYF. This chain uses TRBV11-2 with TRBJ2-5; weak D call: TRBD1 (7 bases). The CDR3 is 13 residues long. CDR1 SGHAT and CDR2 FQNNGV come from the germline V gene.

This rearrangement joins TRBV7-2 to TRBJ2-5; 7 nucleotides match TRBD2. With 1 base clipped from V and 2 bases from J, the junction kept 4 bases outside the gene matches. The germline V gene encodes CDR1 SGHTA and CDR2 FQGNSA. This CDR3 has 15 residues. Written as DNA, the CDR3 is TGTGCCAGCAGCTTAGAAGCGGGATGGCAAGAGACCCAGTACTTC. Protein: CASSLEAGWQETQYF.

The chain employs TRBV6-5 and TRBJ1-3; unclear D gene. The CDR3 extends over 18 amino acids. V gave up 2 bases and J gave up 4 bases, with 21 bases separating them. Germline V gene sequence: CDR1 MNHEY, CDR2 SVGAGI. CDR3 bases: TGTGCCAGCAGTTACGAATCACGCCCAGGATATCGAGGAAACACCATATATTTT. As protein: CASSYESRPGYRGNTIYF.

Turning to this clonotype: A clone one base away is much larger, so this may be a read error. This chain uses TRBV28 with TRBJ2-5; TRBD1 agrees at 7 bases. The V gene's germline CDR1 is MDHEN and CDR2 SYDVKM. CDR3 length: 16 amino acids. The CDR3 sequence: CASGLTITGVGETQYF. CDR3 DNA: TGTGCCAGCGGTTTAACTATAACAGGGGTCGGCGAGACCCAGTACTTC.

Note on this clonotype: A junction boundary mismatches the germline segment, possibly from a read error. V usage is TRBV5-1 and J usage is TRBJ1-5; 8 bases are a match to TRBD1. The CDR3 is 15 residues long. CDR1 is SGHRS and CDR2 is YFSETQ in the germline V gene. CDR3 coding DNA: TGTGCCAGCAGCCCCAGGACAGGGTGGGATCAGCCCCAGCATTTT. This sequence encodes CASSPRTGWDQPQHF. The full variable domain, in which reference TRBV5-1 and TRBJ1-5 provide the parts outside the CDR3, is KAGVTQTPRYLIKTRGQQVTLSCSPISGHRSVSWYQQTPGQGLQFLFEYFSETQRNKGNFPGRFSGRQFSNSRSEMNVSTLELGDSALYLCASSPRTGWDQPQHFGDGTRLSIL.

The chain employs TRBV14 and TRBJ2-7; 11 bases match TRBD1. V lost 1 base, J lost 1 base, and 6 bases stayed unmatched. This CDR3 has 17 amino acids. CDR1 and CDR2 from the germline V gene are SGHDN and FVKESK. The CDR3, as DNA: TGTGCCAGCAGCCAAGGGGCCGGGACAGGGGGATCCTACGAGCAGTACTTC. Residues: CASSQGAGTGGSYEQYF.

This clonotype was observed at least ten times. The V call is TRBV6-1, the J call TRBJ2-6, with D possibly being TRBD1 or TRBD2 (6 bases each). The CDR3 has 16 amino acids. Trimming took off 6 bases at V and 4 bases at J, with 16 bases between the two ends. Germline-derived CDR1 and CDR2 are MNHNS and SASEGT. CDR3 residues: CASSQKGGAGANVLTF. CDR3 DNA sequence: TGTGCCAGCAGCCAGAAGGGGGGCGCCGGGGCCAACGTCCTGACTTTC.

The chain has TRBV19 and TRBJ2-2; D ambiguous. V lost 6 bases, J lost 4 bases, and 12 bases lay in between. Germline V gives CDR1 LNHDA, CDR2 SQIVND (reference sequence). The CDR3 runs to 14 residues. The DNA for the CDR3 is TGTGCCAGTAGCAACCTGGGTTCCACCGGGGAGCTGTTTTTT. This codes for CASSNLGSTGELFF. Drawing the rest from reference TRBV19 and TRBJ2-2, the complete variable domain is DGGITQSPKYLFRKEGQNVTLSCEQNLNHDAMYWYRQDPGQGLRLIYYSQIVNDFQKGDIAEGYSVSREKKESFPLTVTSAQKNPTAFYLCASSNLGSTGELFFGEGSRLTVL.